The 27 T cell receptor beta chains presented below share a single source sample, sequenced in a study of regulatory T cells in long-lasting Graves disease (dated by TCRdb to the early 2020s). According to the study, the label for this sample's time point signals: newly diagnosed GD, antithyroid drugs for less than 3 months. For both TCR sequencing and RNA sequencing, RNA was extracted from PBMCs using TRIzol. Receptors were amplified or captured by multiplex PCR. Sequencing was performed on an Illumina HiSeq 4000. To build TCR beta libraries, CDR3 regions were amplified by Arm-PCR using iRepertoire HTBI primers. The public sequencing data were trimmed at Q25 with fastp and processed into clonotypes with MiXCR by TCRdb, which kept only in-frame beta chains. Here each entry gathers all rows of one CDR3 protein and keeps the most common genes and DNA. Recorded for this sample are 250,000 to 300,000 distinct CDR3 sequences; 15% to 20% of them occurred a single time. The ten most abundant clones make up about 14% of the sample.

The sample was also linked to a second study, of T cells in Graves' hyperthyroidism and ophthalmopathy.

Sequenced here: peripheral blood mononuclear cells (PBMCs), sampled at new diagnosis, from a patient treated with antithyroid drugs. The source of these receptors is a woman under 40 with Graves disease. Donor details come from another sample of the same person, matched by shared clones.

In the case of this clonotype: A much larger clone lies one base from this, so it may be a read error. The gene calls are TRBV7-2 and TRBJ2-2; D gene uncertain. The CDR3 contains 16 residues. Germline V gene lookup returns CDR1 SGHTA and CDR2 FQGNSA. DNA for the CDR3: TGTGCCAGCACCTTAGATCCAGGTGCCTCAACCGGGGAGCTGTTTTTT. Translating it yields CASTLDPGASTGELFF.

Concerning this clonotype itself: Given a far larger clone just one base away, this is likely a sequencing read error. For the CDR3, the DNA is TGCGCCAGCAGCGGACTAGCGGGGGCCGCGGGTACGCAGTATTTT. Its translation is CASSGLAGAAGTQYF. V gene TRBV5-1 combines with J gene TRBJ2-1; 13 bases are a match to TRBD2. The J call may not be correct, given that the DNA end is closer to TRBJ2-3. The CDR3 totals 15 residues. Germline CDR1 is SGHRS and CDR2 is YFSETQ.

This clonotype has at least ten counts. The CDR3 here is CASSLRGRVGGTEAFF. The CDR3 DNA reads TGTGCCAGCAGCCTAAGGGGCAGGGTAGGAGGCACTGAAGCTTTCTTT. The chain has TRBV5-4 and TRBJ1-1; perhaps TRBD1 as D (5 bases). This CDR3 spans 16 amino acids. V dropped 4 bases and J dropped 4 bases, with 20 bases sitting between them. CDR1 is SGHNT, CDR2 YYREEE, per germline (reference sequence).

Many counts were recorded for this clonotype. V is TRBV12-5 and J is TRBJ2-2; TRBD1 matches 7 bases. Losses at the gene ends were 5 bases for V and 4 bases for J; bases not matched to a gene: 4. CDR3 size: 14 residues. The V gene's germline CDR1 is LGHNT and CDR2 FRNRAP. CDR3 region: CASGTHRGTGELFF. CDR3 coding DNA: TGTGCTAGTGGTACGCACAGGGGCACCGGGGAGCTGTTTTTT.

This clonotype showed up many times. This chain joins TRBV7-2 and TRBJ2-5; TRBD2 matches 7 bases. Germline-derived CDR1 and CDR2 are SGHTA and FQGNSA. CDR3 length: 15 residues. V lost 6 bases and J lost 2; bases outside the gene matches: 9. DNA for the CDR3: TGTGCCAGCAGTCGGCGGCCAGCGGGGCAAGAGACCCAGTACTTC. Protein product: CASSRRPAGQETQYF.

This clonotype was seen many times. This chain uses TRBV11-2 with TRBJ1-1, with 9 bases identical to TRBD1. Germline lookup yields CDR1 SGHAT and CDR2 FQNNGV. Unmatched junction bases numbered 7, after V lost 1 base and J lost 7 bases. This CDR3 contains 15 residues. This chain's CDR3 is CASSLVYRGRFEAFF. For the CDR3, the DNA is TGTGCCAGCAGCTTAGTTTACAGGGGGCGGTTTGAAGCTTTCTTT. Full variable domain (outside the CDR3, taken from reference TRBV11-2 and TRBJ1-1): EAGVAQSPRYKIIEKRQSVAFWCNPISGHATLYWYQQILGQGPKLLIQFQNNGVVDDSQLPKDRFSAERLKGVDSTLKIQPAKLEDSAVYLCASSLVYRGRFEAFFGQGTRLTVV.

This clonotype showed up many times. The CDR3 DNA follows: TGTGCCAGCAGTCTGGATTTTCAGGGAAATCAGCCCCAGCATTTT. Encoded protein: CASSLDFQGNQPQHF. This chain uses TRBV2 with TRBJ1-5, with D perhaps matching TRBD1 (5 bases). The germline V and J ends were trimmed by 5 bases and 4 bases, with 15 bases remaining between them. Germline V gives CDR1 SNHLY, CDR2 FYNNEI. The CDR3 runs to 15 residues. Based on the CDR3 plus reference TRBV2 and TRBJ1-5, the full variable domain is EPEVTQTPSHQVTQMGQEVILRCVPISNHLYFYWYRQILGQKVEFLVSFYNNEISEKSEIFDDQFSVERPDGSNFTLKIRSTKLEDSAMYFCASSLDFQGNQPQHFGDGTRLSIL.

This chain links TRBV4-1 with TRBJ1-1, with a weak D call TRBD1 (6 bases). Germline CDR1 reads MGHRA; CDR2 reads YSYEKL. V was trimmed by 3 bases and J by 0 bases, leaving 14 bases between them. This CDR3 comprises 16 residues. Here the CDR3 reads CASSHRDKGMNTEAFF. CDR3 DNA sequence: TGCGCCAGCAGCCACCGGGACAAGGGCATGAACACTGAAGCTTTCTTT.

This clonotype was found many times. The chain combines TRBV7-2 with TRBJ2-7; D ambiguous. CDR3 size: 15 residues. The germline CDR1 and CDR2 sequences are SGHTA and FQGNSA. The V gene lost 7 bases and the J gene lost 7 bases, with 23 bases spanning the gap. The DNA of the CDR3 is TGTGCCAGCAACCCAACTTTCTCTATTATTGGAGAGCAGTACTTC. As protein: CASNPTFSIIGEQYF.

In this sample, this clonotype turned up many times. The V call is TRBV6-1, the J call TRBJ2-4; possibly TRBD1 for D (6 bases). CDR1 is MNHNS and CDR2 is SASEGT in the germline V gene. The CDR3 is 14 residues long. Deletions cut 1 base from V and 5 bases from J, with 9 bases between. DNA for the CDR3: TGTGCCAGCAGTGAAGTGGCAGGGGAAAACATTCAGTACTTC. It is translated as CASSEVAGENIQYF.

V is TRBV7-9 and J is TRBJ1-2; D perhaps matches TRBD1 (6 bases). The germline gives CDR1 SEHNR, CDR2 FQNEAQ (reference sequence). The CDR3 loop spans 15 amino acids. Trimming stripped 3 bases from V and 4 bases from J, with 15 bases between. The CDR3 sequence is CASSLTGTPLYGYTF. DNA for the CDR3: TGTGCCAGCAGCTTGACCGGGACACCTCTCTATGGCTACACCTTC.

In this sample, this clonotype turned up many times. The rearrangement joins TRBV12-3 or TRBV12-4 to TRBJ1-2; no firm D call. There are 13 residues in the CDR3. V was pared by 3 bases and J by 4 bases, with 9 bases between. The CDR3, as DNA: TGTGCCAGCAGTTTTAACGGTGGCTATGGCTACACCTTC. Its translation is CASSFNGGYGYTF.

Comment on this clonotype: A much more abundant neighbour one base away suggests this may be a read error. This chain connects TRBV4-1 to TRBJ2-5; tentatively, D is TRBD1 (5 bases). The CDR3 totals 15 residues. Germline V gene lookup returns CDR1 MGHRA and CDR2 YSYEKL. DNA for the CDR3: TGCACCAGCAGCCAAGCCACAGGCCTCATGGAGACCCAGTACTTC. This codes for CTSSQATGLMETQYF.

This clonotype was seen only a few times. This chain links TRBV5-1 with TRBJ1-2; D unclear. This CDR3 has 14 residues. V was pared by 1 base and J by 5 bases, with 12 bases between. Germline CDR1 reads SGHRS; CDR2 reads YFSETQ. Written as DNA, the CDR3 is TGCGCCAGCAGCTTGAGCACAGCCCAATATGGCTACACCTTC. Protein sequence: CASSLSTAQYGYTF. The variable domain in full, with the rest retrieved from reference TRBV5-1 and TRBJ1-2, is KAGVTQTPRYLIKTRGQQVTLSCSPISGHRSVSWYQQTPGQGLQFLFEYFSETQRNKGNFPGRFSGRQFSNSRSEMNVSTLELGDSALYLCASSLSTAQYGYTFGSGTRLTVV.

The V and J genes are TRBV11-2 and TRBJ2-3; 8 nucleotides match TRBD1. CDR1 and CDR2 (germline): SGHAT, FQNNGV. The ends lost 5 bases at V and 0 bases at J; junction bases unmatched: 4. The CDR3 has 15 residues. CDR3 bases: TGTGCCAGCAGCGCCGGGACAGGTAGCACAGATACGCAGTATTTT. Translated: CASSAGTGSTDTQYF. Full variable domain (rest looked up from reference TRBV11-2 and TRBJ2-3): EAGVAQSPRYKIIEKRQSVAFWCNPISGHATLYWYQQILGQGPKLLIQFQNNGVVDDSQLPKDRFSAERLKGVDSTLKIQPAKLEDSAVYLCASSAGTGSTDTQYFGPGTRLTVL.

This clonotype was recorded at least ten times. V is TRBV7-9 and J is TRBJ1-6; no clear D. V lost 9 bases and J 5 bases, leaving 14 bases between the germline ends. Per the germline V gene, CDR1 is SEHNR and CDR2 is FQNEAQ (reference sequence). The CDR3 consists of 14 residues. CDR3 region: CASRGNPNNSPLHF. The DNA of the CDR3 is TGTGCCAGTAGAGGGAACCCGAATAATTCACCCCTCCACTTT.

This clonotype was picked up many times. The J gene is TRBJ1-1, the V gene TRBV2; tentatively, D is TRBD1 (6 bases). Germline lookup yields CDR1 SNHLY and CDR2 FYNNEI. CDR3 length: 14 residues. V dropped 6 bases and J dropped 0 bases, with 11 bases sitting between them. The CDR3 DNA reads TGTGCCAGCAGAAACAGGGCTATGAACACTGAAGCTTTCTTT. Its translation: CASRNRAMNTEAFF.

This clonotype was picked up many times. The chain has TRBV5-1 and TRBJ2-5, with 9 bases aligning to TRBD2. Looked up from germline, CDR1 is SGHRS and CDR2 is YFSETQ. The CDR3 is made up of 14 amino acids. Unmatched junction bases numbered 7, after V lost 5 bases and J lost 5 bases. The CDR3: CASRAVAGAETQYF. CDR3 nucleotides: TGCGCCAGCAGGGCTGTAGCGGGGGCGGAGACCCAGTACTTC.

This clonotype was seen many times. CDR3 residues: CASSLQGASYNEQFF. The CDR3 bases are TGTGCCAGCAGCTTGCAGGGGGCCTCCTACAATGAGCAGTTCTTC. The V gene is TRBV7-2, the J gene TRBJ2-1, with TRBD1 matching 8 bases. The germline V gene encodes CDR1 SGHTA and CDR2 FQGNSA. Unmatched junction bases numbered 1, after V lost 3 bases and J lost 0 bases. The CDR3 is made up of 15 amino acids.

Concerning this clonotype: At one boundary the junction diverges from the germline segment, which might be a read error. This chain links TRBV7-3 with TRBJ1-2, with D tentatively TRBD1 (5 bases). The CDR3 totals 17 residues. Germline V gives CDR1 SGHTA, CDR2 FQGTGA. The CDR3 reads CASSLDPPPKGRYGYTF. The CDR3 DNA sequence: TGTGCTAGCAGCTTAGACCCCCCCCCAAAGGGGCGGTATGGCTACACCTTC.

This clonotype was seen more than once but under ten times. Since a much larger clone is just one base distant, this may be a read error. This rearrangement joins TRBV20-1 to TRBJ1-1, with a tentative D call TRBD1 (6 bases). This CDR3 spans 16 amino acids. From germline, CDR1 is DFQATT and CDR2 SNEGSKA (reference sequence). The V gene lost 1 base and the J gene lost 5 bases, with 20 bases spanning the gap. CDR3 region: CSARAAGANVWTEAFF. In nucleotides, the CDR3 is TGCAGTGCTAGAGCCGCAGGGGCTAACGTGTGGACTGAAGCTTTCTTT.

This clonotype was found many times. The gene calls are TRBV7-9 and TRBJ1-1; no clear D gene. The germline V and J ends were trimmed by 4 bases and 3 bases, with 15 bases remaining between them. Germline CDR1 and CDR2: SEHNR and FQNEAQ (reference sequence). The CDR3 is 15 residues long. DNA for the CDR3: TGTGCCAGCAGCTCAAGGCGGTTCGAGGACACTGAAGCTTTCTTT. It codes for CASSSRRFEDTEAFF.

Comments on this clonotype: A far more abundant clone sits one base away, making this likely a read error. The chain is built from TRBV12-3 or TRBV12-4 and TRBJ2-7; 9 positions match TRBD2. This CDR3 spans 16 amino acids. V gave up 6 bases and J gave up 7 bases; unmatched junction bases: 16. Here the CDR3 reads CASSATGTSKGNEQYF. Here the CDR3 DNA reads TGTGCCAGCAGCGCTACCGGGACTAGCAAGGGTAATGAGCAGTACTTC.

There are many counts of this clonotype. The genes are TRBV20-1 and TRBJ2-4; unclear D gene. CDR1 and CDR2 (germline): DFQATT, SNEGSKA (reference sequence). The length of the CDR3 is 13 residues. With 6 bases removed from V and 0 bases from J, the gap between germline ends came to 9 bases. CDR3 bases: TGCAGTGCCCGTACACAAGCCAAAAACATTCAGTACTTC. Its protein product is CSARTQAKNIQYF.

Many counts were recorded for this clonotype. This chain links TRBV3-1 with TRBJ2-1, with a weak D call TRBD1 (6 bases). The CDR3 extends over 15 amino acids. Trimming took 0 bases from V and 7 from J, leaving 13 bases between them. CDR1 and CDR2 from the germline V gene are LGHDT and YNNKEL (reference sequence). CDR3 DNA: TGTGCCAGCAGCCAAGATGCCCCCACAGGGAATGAGCAGTTCTTC. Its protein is CASSQDAPTGNEQFF.

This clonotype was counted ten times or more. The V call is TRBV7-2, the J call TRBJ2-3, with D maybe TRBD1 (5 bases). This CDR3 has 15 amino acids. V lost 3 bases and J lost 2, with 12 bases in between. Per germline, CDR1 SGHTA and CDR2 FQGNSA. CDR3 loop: CASSFLTEDTDTQYF. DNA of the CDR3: TGTGCCAGCAGCTTTTTGACAGAAGACACAGATACGCAGTATTTT.

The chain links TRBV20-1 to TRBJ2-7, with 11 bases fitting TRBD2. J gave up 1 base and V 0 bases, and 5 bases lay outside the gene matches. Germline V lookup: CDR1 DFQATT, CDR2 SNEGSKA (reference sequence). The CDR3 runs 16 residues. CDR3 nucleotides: TGCAGTGCTAGAGAAATTACTAGCGGGGGTTCCTACGAGCAGTACTTC. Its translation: CSAREITSGGSYEQYF.